This T cell receptor beta chain was sequenced in a study of CD8 T cells in ankylosing spondylitis. By quantitative 5'-RACE with molecular barcodes, the TCR beta libraries were made. TCRdb re-called the 5' RACE reads with MiXCR, one entry per CDR3 protein. The sample includes some 130,000 distinct CDR3 sequences, around 7.9% of them seen just once. V shed 6 bases, J shed 0 bases, and the junction held 4 bases outside the gene matches. The CDR3 consists of 15 residues. Whole-study findings and limits: Disease-associated clones were reportedly significantly overrepresented in matched ankylosing spondylitis synovial fluid. The disease-linked clones had a CD8+ phenotype and low blood frequencies. Ankylosing spondylitis blood appeared to carry a characteristic TCR beta motif of eight or nine highly homologous variants.

The table lists this clonotype with many counts. Its antigen is currently unknown. This rearrangement joins TRBV12-3 or TRBV12-4 to TRBJ2-2; TRBD1 agrees at 7 bases. This clonotype originated in a female donor with ankylosing spondylitis or in good health (not recorded which). The sequencing input was blood, either unsorted or a sorted T cell fraction (not recorded which). The CDR3 here is CASRRDSPNTGELFF. CDR3 DNA sequence: TGTGCCAGCAGACGGGACAGCCCGAACACCGGGGAGCTGTTTTTT.